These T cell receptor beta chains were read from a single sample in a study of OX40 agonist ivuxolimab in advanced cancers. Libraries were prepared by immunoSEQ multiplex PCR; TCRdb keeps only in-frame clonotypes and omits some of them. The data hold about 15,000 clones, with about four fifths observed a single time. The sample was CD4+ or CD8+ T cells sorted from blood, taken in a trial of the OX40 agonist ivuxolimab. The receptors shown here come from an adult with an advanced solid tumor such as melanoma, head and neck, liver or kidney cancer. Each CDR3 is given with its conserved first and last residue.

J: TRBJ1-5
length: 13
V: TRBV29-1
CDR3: CSVYTGGNQPQHF

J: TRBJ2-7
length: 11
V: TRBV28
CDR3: CASSHGYEQYF

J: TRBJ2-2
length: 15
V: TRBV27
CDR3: CASSYRASDTGELFF

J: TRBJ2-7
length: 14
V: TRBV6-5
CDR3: CASSRQGAPYEQYF

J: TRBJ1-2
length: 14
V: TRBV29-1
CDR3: CSVEIGGRDYGYTF

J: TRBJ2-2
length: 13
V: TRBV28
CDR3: CASRILGTGELFF

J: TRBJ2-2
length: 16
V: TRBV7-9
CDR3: CASSFGRDRETGELFF

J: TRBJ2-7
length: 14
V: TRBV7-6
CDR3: CASSIQGGVDEQYF

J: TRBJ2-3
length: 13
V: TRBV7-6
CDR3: CASSLVGVDTQYF

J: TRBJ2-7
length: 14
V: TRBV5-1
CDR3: CASSIGDRAYEQYF

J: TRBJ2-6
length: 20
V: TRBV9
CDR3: CASSVPSDKRRPGGANVLTF

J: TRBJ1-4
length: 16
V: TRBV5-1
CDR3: CASSLTGERTNEKLFF

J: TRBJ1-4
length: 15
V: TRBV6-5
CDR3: CASSSHRTGDEKLFF

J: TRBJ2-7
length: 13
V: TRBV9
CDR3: CASSVVAGYEQYF

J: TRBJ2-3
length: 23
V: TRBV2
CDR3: CASSEAGSGRTPIFVPSTDTQYF

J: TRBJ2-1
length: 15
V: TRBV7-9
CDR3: CASSSTSGGSFEQFF

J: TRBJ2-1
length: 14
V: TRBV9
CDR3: CASSRLSAGNEQFF

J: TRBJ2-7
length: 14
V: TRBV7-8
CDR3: CASSLGLEGYEQYF

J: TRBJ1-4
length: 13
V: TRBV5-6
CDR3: CASSWGGNEKLFF

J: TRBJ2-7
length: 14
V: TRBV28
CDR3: CASSFQGLDYEQYF

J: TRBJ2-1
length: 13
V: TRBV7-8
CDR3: CASSLGRADEQFF

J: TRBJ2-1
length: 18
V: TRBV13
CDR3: CASSSETRGVSSYNEQFF

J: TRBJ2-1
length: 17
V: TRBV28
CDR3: CASSSRRGGSRGDEQFF

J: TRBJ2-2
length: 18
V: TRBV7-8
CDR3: CASRLEVVLAGTNRELFF

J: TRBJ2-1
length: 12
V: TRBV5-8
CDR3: CASSLGYESRFF

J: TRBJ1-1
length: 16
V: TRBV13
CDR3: CASSSVEATGNTEAFF

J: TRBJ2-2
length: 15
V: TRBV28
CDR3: CASSFARANTGELFF

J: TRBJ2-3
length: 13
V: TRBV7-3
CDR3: CASSLDTTDTQYF

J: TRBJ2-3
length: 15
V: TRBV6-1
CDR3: CASSEAAGGTDTQYF

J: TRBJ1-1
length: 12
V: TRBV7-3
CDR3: CASSLDTTEAFF

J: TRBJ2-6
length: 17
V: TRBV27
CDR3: CASSLAGVSSGANVLTF

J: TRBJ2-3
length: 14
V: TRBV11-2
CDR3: CASSLDLSTDTQYF

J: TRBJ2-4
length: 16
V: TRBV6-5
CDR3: CASSYSVKPGQNIQYF

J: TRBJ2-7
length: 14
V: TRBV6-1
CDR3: CASRFRDATYEQYF

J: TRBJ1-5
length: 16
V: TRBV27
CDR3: CASSRGGERSNQPQHF

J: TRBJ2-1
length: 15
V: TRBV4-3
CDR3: CASSQAKLVGDEQFF

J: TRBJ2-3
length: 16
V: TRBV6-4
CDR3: CASSEGLAGGPDTQYF

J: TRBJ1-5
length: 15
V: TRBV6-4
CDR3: CASSDRGRGLQPQHF

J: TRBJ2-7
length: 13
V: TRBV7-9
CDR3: CASSLDPLYEQYF

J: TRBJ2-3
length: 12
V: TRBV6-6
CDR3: CASSPHNLAQYF

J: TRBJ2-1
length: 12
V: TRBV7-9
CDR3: CASSAVLAWQFF

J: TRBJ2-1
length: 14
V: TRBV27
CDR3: CASSLTGTYNEQFF

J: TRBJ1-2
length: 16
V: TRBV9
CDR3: CASSVGGAGSSHGYTF

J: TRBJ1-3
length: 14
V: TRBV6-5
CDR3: CASSYGGSGNTIYF

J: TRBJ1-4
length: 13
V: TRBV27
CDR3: CASSLTLGEKLFF

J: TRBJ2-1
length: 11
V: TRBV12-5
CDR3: CASGELNEQFF

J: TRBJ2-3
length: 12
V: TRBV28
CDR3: CASSSAGDTQYF

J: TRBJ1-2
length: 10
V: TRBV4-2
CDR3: CASSLNGYTF

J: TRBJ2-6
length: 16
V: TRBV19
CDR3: CASMPDSNSGANVLTF

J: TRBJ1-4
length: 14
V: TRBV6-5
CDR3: CASSYGRGREKLFF

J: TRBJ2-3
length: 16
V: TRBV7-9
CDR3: CASSTGARSGTDTQYF

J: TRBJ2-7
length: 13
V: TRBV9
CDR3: CASSEAGTGEQYF

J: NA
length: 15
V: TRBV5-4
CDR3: CASSQGPEGVDEQYF